This TCR beta chain was retrieved from a study of Ad26.COV2.S vaccination and SARS-CoV-2 variants. Study in general: This donor came from the COV1001 trial of Ad26.COV2.S. The authors gave Ad26.COV2.S intramuscularly, either once or twice 56 days apart. Findings and limits, study-wide: While placebo recipients had lower spike-specific TCR breadth, vaccine recipients had more. Breadth of non-spike TCRs did not differ between vaccinees and placebo recipients.

CDR3 length: 13 amino acids. Germline loops: CDR1 MNHEY, CDR2 SMNVEV (reference sequence). V lost 4 bases to trimming and J lost 9 bases, with 13 bases between them. Described treatment: roughly 18 received Ad26.COV2.S at low or high dose, single or two shots; roughly 5 received placebo; per-sample allocation not given. The investigators took samples on day 63 after the first vaccine or placebo injection. Details on this clone: Its antigen is not known.

Here immunoSEQ multiplex PCR was the method, and the copy in TCRdb shows in-frame clones only, minus some. The data contain 510,000 or so clones, 87% of them singletons. The chain uses TRBV27 and TRBJ2-1, with D possibly being TRBD2 (6 bases). This clonotype was obtained from a person between 18 and 60 years old who received the Ad26.COV2.S COVID-19 vaccine or a placebo. Sample: peripheral blood, taken in a trial of Ad26.COV2.S vaccine versus placebo. CDR3 bases: TGTGCCAGCAGTTCCAGACTAGTTGCTGAGCAGTTCTTC. Its protein is CASSSRLVAEQFF.